This entry concerns a single TCR beta chain. Its antigen is as yet unknown. A much bigger clone sits one base away, suggesting this may be a read error. This entry is derived from a study of Graves' ophthalmopathy and Graves' hyperthyroidism. The study, taken as a whole, reports: Most clonotypes expanded in thyroid above 0.001 frequency were present in blood too.

CDR3 length: 15 amino acids. V lost 6 bases, J lost 4 bases, and 11 bases stayed unmatched. CDR1 and CDR2 (germline): SQVTM, ANQGSEA. CDR3 regions of TCR beta were amplified from RNA transcripts. Amplification began with first-round RT-PCR using HTBI primers, then second-round multiplex PCR was performed. TCRdb reprocessed the multiplex PCR reads with MiXCR, giving one entry per CDR3 protein. Of around 660,000 distinct CDR3 sequences in the sample, more than 40% were seen once. With a duration under 3 months, ophthalmopathy in the donors showed moderate-to-severe activity, CAS ≥3 and NOSPECS ≥4. Ineligible for inclusion were patients with other autoimmune diseases, uncontrolled infections, pregnancy or lactation.

The sequence derives from an adult man with Graves' ophthalmopathy. The chain recombines TRBV29-1 with TRBJ2-2; 7 bases fit TRBD1. The sample taken for sequencing was peripheral blood. This CDR3 reads CSVKKAGGITGELFF. The DNA for the CDR3 is TGCAGCGTCAAAAAGGCAGGGGGAATCACCGGGGAGCTGTTTTTT.